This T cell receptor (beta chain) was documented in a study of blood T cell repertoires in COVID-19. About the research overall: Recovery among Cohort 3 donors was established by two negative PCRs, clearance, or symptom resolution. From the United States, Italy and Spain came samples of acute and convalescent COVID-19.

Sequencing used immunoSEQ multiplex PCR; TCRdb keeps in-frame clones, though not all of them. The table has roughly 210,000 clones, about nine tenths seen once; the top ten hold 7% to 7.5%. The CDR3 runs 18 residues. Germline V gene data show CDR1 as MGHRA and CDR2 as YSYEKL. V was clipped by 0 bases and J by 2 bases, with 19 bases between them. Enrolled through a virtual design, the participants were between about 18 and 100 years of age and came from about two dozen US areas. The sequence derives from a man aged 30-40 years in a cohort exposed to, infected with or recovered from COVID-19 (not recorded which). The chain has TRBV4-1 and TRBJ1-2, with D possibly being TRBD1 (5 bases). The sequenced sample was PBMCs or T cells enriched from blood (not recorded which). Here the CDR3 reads CASSQDSPGQGMNYGYTF. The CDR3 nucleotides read TGCGCCAGCAGCCAAGATTCTCCCGGGCAGGGAATGAACTATGGCTACACCTTC.